This T cell receptor (beta chain) came from a study of cytomegalovirus exposure and HLA in healthy donors (dated by TCRdb to about 2017). General notes on the study: According to an earlier analysis of 587 of the donors, about 179 million T cells yielded 117 million unique TCR beta sequences and about 280 Gb of sequence data. Genome-wide SNP genotypes for about 55% of the roughly 670 donors were used in a later genetic analysis, which treated that subset as a discovery cohort. To decide whether each TCR beta V gene segment behaved as functional or pseudogenic, an earlier analysis of some 540 of the donors relied on high-throughput TCR beta sequencing. The study profiled the T cell repertoires of about 640 subjects by immunosequencing and related them to cytomegalovirus serostatus. Donor age, sex, ethnicity and CMV serostatus were collected together with the repertoire data. Every repertoire in the discovery cohort had been generated on one and the same sequencing platform. The later analysis used no new phenotypic data to find candidate immune exposures, relying instead on TCR beta sequences and their occurrence across donors. Along with the approximately 620-subject first cohort, a separate validation cohort of 120 different subjects was used. HLA typing included class I and class II loci at four-digit resolution. Of the approximately 400 genotyped donors, 65% to 90% fell in the genetic ancestry cluster associated with self-reported Caucasian donors. The study combined high-throughput TCR immunosequencing, statistical association of individual TCRs with disease status, and machine learning to predict cytomegalovirus infection status. Across around 400 genotyped donors of the cohort, an average of approximately 200,000 unique TCR beta nucleotide sequences per donor were sequenced, and about a sixth of those sequences were non-productive. In a later analysis, previously published TCR beta repertoires from about 670 donors were re-analyzed and high-resolution HLA genotyping was added so that TCR occurrence patterns could be studied. The study aimed to test whether cataloging public T cell receptors could reveal signatures of past pathogen exposure. Typing coverage differed by locus: A, B, C, DRB1 and DQB1 were typed in roughly 620-630 donors, DQA1 in about 500, DPA1 in 600 to 610, and DPB1 in roughly 450. An early release covering roughly 640 HLA-typed donors comprised about 320 gigabases of sequencing data and tens of millions of unique TCR sequences. Five DR-DQ haplotypes were treated as single units for association and clustering because of strong linkage in the cohort. The full study reports these points: The cohort was sequenced for TCR beta chains only, and without alpha or paired-chain data the features that could be detected were limited. According to a later analysis, most CMV-associated TCR beta chains appeared to be HLA-restricted, and the HLA associations seemed to be driven largely by CMV exposure. Assigning TCR associations to individual alleles was difficult when HLA alleles, especially DR and DQ, strongly co-occurred. According to a later analysis, parvovirus B19, influenza, CMV and Epstein-Barr virus appeared linked to several top co-occurrence clusters. The classifier was reported to diagnose cytomegalovirus status with high specificity and sensitivity in both the original and validation cohorts. While some public TCRs were present in many individuals, most TCR sequences turned up only very rarely across donors. Because some donors lacked HLA typing at each locus, the association tests relied only on the typed subset. The presence/absence analyses assumed that sequencing depth was roughly uniform across donors, and that assumption may not be true. The only immune exposure information available for the cohort was CMV serostatus. Because counts were too low, more than 15 rarely observed V segments, including chromosome 9 orphons, were excluded from the earlier analysis of several hundred of the donors. In vitro tests confirmed that a few of the cytomegalovirus-associated TCR beta chains recognize cytomegalovirus antigens. A group of highly shared sequence variants was considered likely to be a technical artifact of the sequencing pipeline. In a later analysis, HLA-associated TCR beta chains showed more clonal expansion and lower generation probabilities than non-associated chains that were equally common. The authors suggested that the approach could potentially be extended to other disease states and immunological phenotypes. In the study, around 150 TCR beta chains were listed as associated with cytomegalovirus. Correlated functional status among segregating V segments might be attributable to linkage disequilibrium, but an unknown experimental factor could not be ruled out. An association between a missense DCLRE1C variant and V-gene and J-gene trimming of TCR beta chains was found in a later genetic analysis and replicated in an independent cohort. A further reported finding was that TCR beta sequences accurately predicted the HLA-A and HLA-B alleles for most subjects in the first cohort. Broadly in line with IMGT annotations, most TCR beta V segments showed up in productive rearrangements about 87% or about 30% of the time in an earlier analysis of 450 to 600 of the donors. A later genetic analysis reported fewer N-insertions in productive TCRs among donors in an Asian-associated ancestry cluster than the approximately 700-donor mean. A later analysis associated 15,000 to 20,000 TCR beta sequences with specific HLA alleles at a false discovery rate of 0.05. In a later analysis, TCR association rates were found to vary across HLA loci, with the most associated TCRs seen for DRB1 alleles and the fewest for HLA-C alleles.

Notes on this clone: There is no known antigen for this receptor. Per-base quality was not reported, and no clone a single base away is much larger than it.

The cohort comprised fewer than 750 healthy bone marrow donors. Cohort members were all nominally healthy when sampled, although unrecorded immune exposures were likely present. The donor was CMV seropositive and was included in the group of some 290 seropositive cohort members. A peripheral blood sample was provided by each donor, and peripheral blood mononuclear cells were used for TCR beta sequencing. The Qiagen DNeasy Blood Extraction Kit was used to extract genomic DNA from the blood cell samples. Library construction relied on the immunoSEQ multiplex PCR assay. For the multiplex PCR, a mixture combining 60 forward primers for TCR Vbeta segments and 13 reverse primers for TCR Jbeta segments was used. A multiplex PCR assay on genomic DNA amplified the CDR3 region of rearranged TCR beta genes. Amplified TCR beta libraries were sequenced as 87-base-pair reads on the Illumina HiSeq System. The published analysis was carried out like this. A later analysis tallied 75 million to 95 million unique TCR beta chains across the 640 or so repertoires, and approximately 11 million of those chains were shared by two or more donors. A nearest-neighbor algorithm error-corrected the raw reads and collapsed the reads into unique sequences, merging closely related sequences to remove PCR and sequencing errors. Alignment of CDR3 sequences to IMGT reference sequences was used to assign V, D and J gene segments. For a sequence to be retained, a match of at least six nucleotides was required to both a V gene segment and a J gene segment. Rearrangements were called productive when the CDR3 lacked stop codons and stayed in frame with V and J; all others were non-productive. Following IMGT convention, CDR3 was defined as the stretch from the second conserved V-encoded cysteine to the conserved J-encoded phenylalanine. The earlier analysis of 450 to 750 of the donors excluded any sequence lacking an unambiguous match to a single V gene segment. An earlier analysis of under 750 of the donors called V segments functional above 56.7% productive rearrangements and segregating when the between-donor standard deviation exceeded 5%. A statistical classification framework was built to diagnose cytomegalovirus status from the catalog of TCR beta chain sequences. V and J gene assignment, in a later analysis, came from comparing TCR nucleotide sequences with IMGT/GENE-DB human TR gene sequences. A later analysis assigned CDR3 sequences and most-parsimonious VDJ recombination scenarios with the TCRdist pipeline. A later analysis defined each TCR beta chain by its CDR3 amino acid sequence plus V-gene family, and excluded reads lacking a unique V-gene family. A later analysis removed 592 highly shared, low-generation-probability nucleotide sequences to deal with suspected cross-contamination and a sequencing artifact. For each public chain, a later analysis derived a clonal expansion index from normalized ranks of inferred template counts within each repertoire. In a later analysis, generation probabilities were computed using a VDJ recombination model fitted to out-of-frame rearrangements, and the results were checked against IGoR. A later analysis scored TCR-TCR, TCR-HLA and TCR-CMV co-occurrence with hypergeometric tests, applying a repertoire-size bias correction to TCR pairs. A later analysis estimated false discovery rates by permuting HLA or CMV assignments 20 times. A later analysis grouped co-occurring TCRs with DBSCAN, adding TCRdist sequence similarity when clustering within HLA-allele-positive subsets. Repertoires with fewer than 30,000 or more than 120,000 public chains, plus five repertoires with anomalous nucleotide sharing, were excluded from co-occurrence clustering. The table was pulled from immuneACCESS by TCRdb, which kept in-frame rearrangements only. Such tables lose some clones; where checked, under half of the loss comes from unresolved V genes, and the rest has no known cause. Clone size and V and J calls were adopted from that table, with D and trimming inferred from the DNA. In this sample the table shows about 160,000 clones, over 80% of which occur a single time. The top ten hold around 5.8% of the sample.

The sample taken for sequencing was PBMCs. The sequence came from a male donor in good health and CMV-seropositive.

Here the CDR3 is given as CASSLAGGAYNEQFF. The DNA is TGTGCCAGCAGCTTAGCGGGAGGGGCCTACAATGAGCAGTTCTTC. In this chain, TRBV11-2 is recombined with TRBJ2-1; the central 8 bases match TRBD2. After removal of 1 base from V and 2 bases from J, the junction retains 1 base not matched to a gene. Reading the germline V gene gives CDR1 SGHAT and CDR2 FQNNGV. Spanning cysteine to phenylalanine, the CDR3 consists of 15 amino acids. Of the read, only the CDR3 DNA is kept; its 45 bases are in frame from base 1. The CDR3 plus the reference TRBV11-2 and TRBJ2-1 genes for the other parts give the full variable domain: EAGVAQSPRYKIIEKRQSVAFWCNPISGHATLYWYQQILGQGPKLLIQFQNNGVVDDSQLPKDRFSAERLKGVDSTLKIQPAKLEDSAVYLCASSLAGGAYNEQFFGPGTRLTVL.